This TCR beta chain was profiled in a study of CD8+ T cells in alopecia areata. On the study more broadly: It was oral tofacitinib, at 5 to 10 mg twice daily, that treated patients received.

This clone was counted between two and nine times. Its antigen is not known. V gave up 3 bases and J gave up 6 bases, with 8 bases separating them. The CDR3 is made up of 12 amino acids. Germline-derived CDR1 and CDR2 are PRHDT and FYEKMQ (reference sequence). Study findings and constraints: Relative to mice, TCR sharing across patients was less clear, a difference possibly HLA-related.

Peripheral blood samples and lesional scalp punch biopsies were obtained from alopecia areata patients. Sorted populations comprised CD4+ and CD8+ T cells obtained from PBMCs. Investigators isolated RNA and reverse transcribed it into cDNA to act as the sequencing template. The table came from immunoSEQ multiplex PCR; TCRdb's copy has only in-frame clones and leaves some out. The profile covers roughly 150,000 clones, with around 50% appearing a single time and just under 20% taken by the ten largest. The rearrangement joins TRBV13 to TRBJ1-1; unclear D gene. This TCR was recovered from a human donor with alopecia areata. The source was CD8+ T cells sorted from blood, collected at week 0. The CDR3 DNA follows: TGTGCCAGCAGCTTGACCGAGTCTGAAGCTTTCTTT. Translation: CASSLTESEAFF.